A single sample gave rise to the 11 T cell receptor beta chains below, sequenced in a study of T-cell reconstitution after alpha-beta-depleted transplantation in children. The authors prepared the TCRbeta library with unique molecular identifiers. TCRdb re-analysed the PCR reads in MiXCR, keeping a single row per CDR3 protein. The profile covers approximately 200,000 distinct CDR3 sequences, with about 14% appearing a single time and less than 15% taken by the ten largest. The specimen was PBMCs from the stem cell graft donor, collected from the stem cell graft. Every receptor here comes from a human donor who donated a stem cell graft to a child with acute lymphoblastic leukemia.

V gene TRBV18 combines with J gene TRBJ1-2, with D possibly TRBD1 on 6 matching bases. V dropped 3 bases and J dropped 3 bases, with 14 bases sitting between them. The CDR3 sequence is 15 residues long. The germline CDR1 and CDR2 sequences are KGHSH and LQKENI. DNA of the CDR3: TGTGCCAGCTCACCGAACTACGAGGGGGACTATGGCTACACCTTC. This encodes CASSPNYEGDYGYTF.

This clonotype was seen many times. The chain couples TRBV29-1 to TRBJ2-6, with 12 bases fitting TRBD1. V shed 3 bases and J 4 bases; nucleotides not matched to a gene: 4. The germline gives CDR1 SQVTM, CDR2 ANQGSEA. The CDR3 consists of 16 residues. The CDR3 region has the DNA TGCAGCGTTGAGGGACAGGGGGCCTCAGGGGCCAACGTCCTGACTTTC. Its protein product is CSVEGQGASGANVLTF. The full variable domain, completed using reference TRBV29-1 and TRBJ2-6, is SAVISQKPSRDICQRGTSLTIQCQVDSQVTMMFWYRQQPGQSLTLIATANQGSEATYESGFVIDKFPISRPNLTFSTLTVSNMSPEDSSIYLCSVEGQGASGANVLTFGAGSRLTVL.

The CDR3 reads CASSKYMGRSDFF. CDR3 DNA: TGTGCCAGCAGCAAATACATGGGTCGAAGCGATTTCTTT. The chain uses TRBV5-4 and TRBJ1-1; no definite D call. CDR3 size: 13 residues. V lost 4 bases and J 13 bases, leaving 20 bases between the germline ends. The germline CDR1 and CDR2 sequences are SGHNT and YYREEE (reference sequence).

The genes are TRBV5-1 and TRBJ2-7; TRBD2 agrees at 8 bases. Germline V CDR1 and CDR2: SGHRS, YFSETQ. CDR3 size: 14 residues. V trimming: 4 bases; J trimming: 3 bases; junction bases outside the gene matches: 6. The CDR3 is CASSPREGDYEQYF. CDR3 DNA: TGCGCCAGCAGCCCCCGGGAGGGGGACTACGAGCAGTACTTC.

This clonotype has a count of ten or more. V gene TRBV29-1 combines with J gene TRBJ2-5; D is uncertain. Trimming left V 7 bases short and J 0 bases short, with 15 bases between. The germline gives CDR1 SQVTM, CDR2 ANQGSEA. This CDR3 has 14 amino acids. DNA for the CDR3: TGCAGCGCCATCCCCGAGAGAGACCAAGAGACCCAGTACTTC. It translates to CSAIPERDQETQYF.

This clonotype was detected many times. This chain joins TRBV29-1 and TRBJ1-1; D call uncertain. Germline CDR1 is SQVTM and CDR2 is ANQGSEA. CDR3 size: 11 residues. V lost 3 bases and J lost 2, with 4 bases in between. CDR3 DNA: TGCAGCGTTGACGCCAACACTGAAGCTTTCTTT. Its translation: CSVDANTEAFF.

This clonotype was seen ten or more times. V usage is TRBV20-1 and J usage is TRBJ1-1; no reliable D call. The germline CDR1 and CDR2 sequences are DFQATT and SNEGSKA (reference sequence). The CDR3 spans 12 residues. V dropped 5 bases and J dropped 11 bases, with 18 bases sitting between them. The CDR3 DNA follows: TGCAGTGCTGCGAACCGGTCCCCACGGGCTTTCTTT. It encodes CSAANRSPRAFF.

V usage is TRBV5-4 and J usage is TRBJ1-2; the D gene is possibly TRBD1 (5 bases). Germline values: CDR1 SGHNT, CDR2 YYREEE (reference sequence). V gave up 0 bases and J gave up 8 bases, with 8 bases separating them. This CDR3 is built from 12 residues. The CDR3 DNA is TGTGCCAGCAGCTTGGTAGGGGTGGGCTACACCTTC. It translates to CASSLVGVGYTF.

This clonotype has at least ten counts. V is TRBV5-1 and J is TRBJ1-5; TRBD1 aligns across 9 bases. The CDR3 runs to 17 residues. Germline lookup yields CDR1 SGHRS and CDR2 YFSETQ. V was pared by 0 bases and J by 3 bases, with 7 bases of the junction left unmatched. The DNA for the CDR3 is TGCGCCAGCAGCTTGGGCCGGGACAGGGTTATCAATCAGCCCCAGCATTTT. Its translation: CASSLGRDRVINQPQHF. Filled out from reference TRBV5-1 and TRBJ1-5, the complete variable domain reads KAGVTQTPRYLIKTRGQQVTLSCSPISGHRSVSWYQQTPGQGLQFLFEYFSETQRNKGNFPGRFSGRQFSNSRSEMNVSTLELGDSALYLCASSLGRDRVINQPQHFGDGTRLSIL.

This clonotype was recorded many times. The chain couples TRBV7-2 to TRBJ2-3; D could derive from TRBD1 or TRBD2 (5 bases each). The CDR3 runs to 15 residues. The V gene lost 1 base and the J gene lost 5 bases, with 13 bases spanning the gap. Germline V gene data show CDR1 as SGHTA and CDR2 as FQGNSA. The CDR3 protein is CASSLVPGARDTQYF. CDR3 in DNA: TGTGCCAGCAGCTTAGTACCCGGGGCGAGAGATACGCAGTATTTT.

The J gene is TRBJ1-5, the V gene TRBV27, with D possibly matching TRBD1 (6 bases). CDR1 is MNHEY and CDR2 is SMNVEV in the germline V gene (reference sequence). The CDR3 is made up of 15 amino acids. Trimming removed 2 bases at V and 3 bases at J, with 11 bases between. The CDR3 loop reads CASSLRGGINQPQHF. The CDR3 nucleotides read TGTGCCAGCAGTTTAAGGGGGGGGATCAATCAGCCCCAGCATTTT.